This is a list of T cell receptor beta chains from one sample in a study of cytomegalovirus exposure and HLA in healthy donors. TCRdb keeps only in-frame clones here, not all; method: immunoSEQ multiplex PCR. The table lists 150,000 to 200,000 clones, 81% of them singletons. Sequences were obtained from PBMCs. Source of these receptors: a man aged 50-59 years in good health and CMV-seropositive. CDR3s leave out the opening cysteine and the closing phenylalanine or tryptophan. The D gene is left open where the match is weak. Some rows have no size entry. The others give once, few or many, or a class for an expanded clone.

len | d_gene | j_gene | abundance | v_gene | CDR3aa
15 | - | TRBJ2-2 | few | TRBV4-3 | ASSQDIVGVQPGELF
11 | - | TRBJ1-6 | - | TRBV28 | ASSRLYNSPLH
16 | TRBD1 | TRBJ1-2 | - | TRBV7-6 | ASSLEPGQGAAEYGYT
12 | - | TRBJ1-1 | - | TRBV7-3 | ASSSGQLNTEAF
13 | - | TRBJ1-6 | - | TRBV10-3 | AISRGQRDNSPLH
10 | TRBD1 | TRBJ2-3 | - | TRBV5-1 | ASGQGTDTQY
14 | TRBD2 | TRBJ2-3 | - | TRBV7-6 | ASSFLSGGSTDTQY
17 | - | TRBJ2-5 | - | TRBV12-1 | ASSSGTSGRVRGQETQY
9 | - | TRBJ1-1 | - | TRBV30 | AWSVPRGAF
9 | - | TRBJ2-7 | - | TRBV9 | ASSSGAEQY
14 | TRBD1 | TRBJ1-1 | - | TRBV18 | ASSPGTGGSHTEAF
17 | TRBD2 | TRBJ2-4 | - | TRBV10-1 | ASVERPSGLSLAKNIQY
16 | TRBD2 | TRBJ2-2 | - | TRBV7-9 | ASTLQFVTSGGTGELF
12 | - | TRBJ2-3 | - | TRBV5-1 | ASSPGGGTDTQY
13 | - | TRBJ1-2 | - | TRBV6-5 | ASSSPGTLNYGYT
14 | TRBD2 | TRBJ2-1 | - | TRBV18 | ASSPPQRGAHNEQF
10 | - | TRBJ1-5 | - | TRBV28 | ASSVVFPAQH
13 | TRBD2 | TRBJ2-1 | - | TRBV7-2 | ASAREAIQEGEQF
14 | - | TRBJ2-7 | few | TRBV4-1 | ASSQATDTRSYEQY
12 | TRBD2 | TRBJ2-2 | - | TRBV30 | AWSVGLANGELF
13 | - | TRBJ1-5 | - | TRBV5-8 | ASSEIKGGNQPQH
9 | - | TRBJ2-7 | - | TRBV7-9 | SSSPLYEQY
13 | TRBD1 | TRBJ2-3 | - | TRBV13 | ASSLQGAYTDTQY
12 | - | TRBJ1-1 | - | TRBV27 | ASSLRGAGTRAF
17 | TRBD2 | TRBJ2-1 | - | TRBV14 | ASSQGGTSGSRSYNEQF
12 | - | TRBJ2-1 | - | TRBV18 | ASSHRGSYNEQF
12 | TRBD2 | TRBJ2-1 | - | TRBV6-5 | ASSLAGGYNEQF
11 | - | TRBJ2-1 | - | TRBV5-5 | ASSLGLLNEQF
11 | - | TRBJ2-7 | - | TRBV9 | ASSASARSEQY
13 | - | TRBJ2-7 | few | TRBV6-6 | ATTGNTRYSHEQY
13 | TRBD1 | TRBJ1-3 | few | TRBV11-2 | ASSLDFRGPYTIY
10 | - | TRBJ2-7 | - | TRBV9 | ASDRGGYEQY
12 | TRBD1 | TRBJ2-7 | - | TRBV10-3 | AISESLGQYEQY
13 | TRBD2 | TRBJ2-1 | - | TRBV7-8 | ASSYTIAGSQEQF
11 | TRBD1 | TRBJ1-1 | - | TRBV4-1 | ASSRQGNTEAF
12 | - | TRBJ1-1 | - | TRBV11-2 | ASSLGGQNTEAF
11 | TRBD1 | TRBJ1-2 | - | TRBV27 | ASSSSGGHGYT
13 | TRBD2 | TRBJ2-7 | - | TRBV6-1 | ASSIAGGPQNEQY
13 | TRBD2 | TRBJ2-2 | - | TRBV7-9 | ASSLTSGETGELF
12 | - | TRBJ2-7 | - | TRBV10-3 | AISDRSSSYEQY
11 | TRBD1 | TRBJ1-5 | once | TRBV6-6 | ASIRGWNQPQH
10 | - | TRBJ1-5 | once | TRBV15 | ATSRDIQPQH
13 | TRBD1 | TRBJ2-1 | few | TRBV6-1 | ASSQDRGTYNEQF
11 | - | TRBJ2-7 | - | TRBV7-9 | ASSLGGSAEQY
12 | TRBD1 | TRBJ1-2 | - | TRBV7-2 | ASSLDRGYYGYT
15 | TRBD1 | TRBJ2-2 | once | TRBV18 | ASSLSSGQGSTGELF
10 | - | TRBJ1-2 | - | TRBV19 | ASSLGDYGYT
14 | - | TRBJ2-1 | once | TRBV5-1 | ASTPRVQNSYNEQF
12 | - | TRBJ2-2 | - | TRBV5-1 | ASSLDTYTGELF
11 | - | TRBJ1-2 | - | TRBV29-1 | SAQTGANYGYT
12 | - | TRBJ1-1 | - | TRBV7-2 | ASSLVGGNTEAF
15 | TRBD1 | TRBJ2-3 | - | TRBV4-2 | ASSQDQGTATTDTQY
13 | - | TRBJ2-7 | - | TRBV5-1 | ASSSGPVGGYEQY